This TCR beta chain was captured in a study of a mutant IDH1 vaccine in newly diagnosed glioma. About this clone itself: Its cognate antigen is unknown.

The time point denotes: week 5, during vaccination. Each vaccine dose was 300 ug of mutant IDH1 20-mer peptide, with topical imiquimod. Sequencing used immunoSEQ multiplex PCR; TCRdb keeps in-frame clones, though not all of them. The repertoire holds 50,000 to 55,000 clones, with around 80% as singletons. V gave up 7 bases and J gave up 1 base, with 19 bases separating them. The germline V gene encodes CDR1 GTSNPN and CDR2 SVGIG (reference sequence). This CDR3 comprises 15 residues. The clonotype was recovered from a man aged 45-65 years with glioma. This sequence joins TRBV30 and TRBJ1-1, with a possible D match to TRBD1 (5 bases). The sequencing used PBMCs, collected from a glioma patient whose treatment included an IDH1 peptide vaccine. Here the CDR3 reads CAFSTALGRNTEAFF. The DNA of the CDR3 is TGTGCCTTCTCCACGGCCCTGGGGCGGAACACTGAAGCTTTCTTT.